These 29 T cell receptor beta chains originate from one sample sequenced in a study of blood T cell repertoires in COVID-19. The repertoire was sequenced with immunoSEQ multiplex PCR; TCRdb's copy has only in-frame clones and lacks some. The repertoire holds roughly 350,000 clones, 88% seen once, with 6% to 8.5% in the top ten. The sequenced sample was peripheral blood. The receptors were sampled from a woman in her 70s with COVID-19, enrolled during active disease.

The chain joins TRBV7-3 to TRBJ2-1; 12 bases fit TRBD2. V trimming: 7 bases; J trimming: 7 bases; junction bases outside the gene matches: 2. This CDR3 region has 13 residues. Germline CDR1 reads SGHTA; CDR2 reads FQGTGA. The CDR3 DNA reads TGTGCCAGCACCACTAGCGGGGGGAATGAGCAGTTCTTC. Translation: CASTTSGGNEQFF.

There are a few counts of this clone. The chain links TRBV7-9 to TRBJ2-7; 10 positions match TRBD1. Germline loops: CDR1 SEHNR, CDR2 FQNEAQ (reference sequence). With 7 bases clipped from V and 9 bases from J, the junction kept 12 bases outside the gene matches. This CDR3 spans 14 amino acids. CDR3 DNA: TGTGCCAGCACCTCGAATCGGGACAGGGGTGGGCAGTACTTC. Its translation: CASTSNRDRGGQYF.

V and J are TRBV30 and TRBJ1-5; no clear D. Trimming took 3 bases from V and 6 from J, leaving 21 bases between them. The CDR3 has 16 amino acids. The germline V gene has CDR1 GTSNPN and CDR2 SVGIG (reference sequence). The CDR3 is CAWSDPRRTATQPQHF. In DNA, the CDR3 is TGTGCCTGGAGCGACCCTAGAAGGACTGCTACTCAGCCCCAGCATTTT.

The chain carries TRBV7-2 and TRBJ1-5, with D possibly matching TRBD1 (6 bases). This CDR3 comprises 16 residues. V was shortened by 1 base and J by 3 bases, with 13 bases between the two germline ends. Germline CDR1 and CDR2: SGHTA and FQGNSA. CDR3 residues: CASSLEGRGLNQPQHF. CDR3 in DNA: TGTGCCAGCAGCTTAGAAGGCAGGGGCCTCAATCAGCCCCAGCATTTT.

The gene calls are TRBV7-2 and TRBJ2-1, with 10 bases fitting TRBD2. The germline V gene encodes CDR1 SGHTA and CDR2 FQGNSA. Losses at the gene ends were 3 bases for V and 6 bases for J; bases not matched to a gene: 8. This CDR3 has 16 amino acids. CDR3 in amino acids: CASSFDQRGGGNEQFF. The CDR3 bases are TGTGCCAGCAGCTTTGACCAGCGGGGGGGCGGCAATGAGCAGTTCTTC.

The V and J genes are TRBV30 and TRBJ2-7, with D maybe TRBD1 (5 bases). V lost 0 bases and J 0 bases, leaving 12 bases between the germline ends. Germline CDR1 GTSNPN, CDR2 SVGIG (reference sequence). CDR3 size: 15 residues. CDR3 DNA: TGTGCCTGGAGTGTAGGGGCAGGACGCTCCTACGAGCAGTACTTC. Amino acid sequence: CAWSVGAGRSYEQYF. Filled out from reference TRBV30 and TRBJ2-7, the complete variable domain reads SQTIHQWPATLVQPVGSPLSLECTVEGTSNPNLYWYRQAAGRGLQLLFYSVGIGQISSEVPQNLSASRPQDRQFILSSKKLLLSDSGFYLCAWSVGAGRSYEQYFGPGTRLTVT.

This clone was recorded only once. The chain links TRBV9 to TRBJ2-7, with 7 positions matching TRBD1. The germline gives CDR1 SGDLS, CDR2 YYNGEE. There are 14 residues in the CDR3. V was clipped by 4 bases and J by 3 bases; unmatched bases: 7. CDR3 in amino acids: CASSFSGTDYEQYF. For the CDR3, the DNA is TGTGCCAGCAGCTTTTCCGGGACAGACTACGAGCAGTACTTC.

V usage is TRBV27 and J usage is TRBJ1-6; D is possibly TRBD1 (5 bases). Germline V gene sequence: CDR1 MNHEY, CDR2 SMNVEV (reference sequence). The CDR3 extends over 14 amino acids. V shed 3 bases and J shed 8 bases, with 11 bases lying between them. Written as DNA, the CDR3 is TGTGCCAGCAGTTTGACAGTTATAGATTCACCCCTCCACTTT. This encodes CASSLTVIDSPLHF.

This clone was found a few times. The chain combines TRBV6-5 with TRBJ1-4, with D uncertain. V lost 7 bases and J 0 bases, leaving 9 bases between the germline ends. Germline V CDR1 and CDR2: MNHEY, SVGAGI. This CDR3 region has 14 residues. For the CDR3, the DNA is TGTGCCAGCAAGTCCGGTCCAACTAATGAAAAACTGTTTTTT. Translating it yields CASKSGPTNEKLFF.

The genes are TRBV27 and TRBJ1-5, with 8 bases lining up with TRBD1. V dropped 4 bases and J dropped 5; count of bases not matched to a gene: 13. There are 17 residues in the CDR3. Germline V gives CDR1 MNHEY, CDR2 SMNVEV (reference sequence). The CDR3: CASSSRTAGGPYQPQHF. The CDR3 coding sequence is TGTGCCAGCAGTTCGAGGACCGCAGGGGGCCCGTATCAGCCCCAGCATTTT.

In its sample, this clone was seen once. The chain has TRBV7-9 and TRBJ2-3; D remains unclear. Trimming removed 5 bases from V and 2 bases from J, with 5 bases in between. Germline V gene data show CDR1 as SEHNR and CDR2 as FQNEAQ (reference sequence). The CDR3 is made up of 12 amino acids. The CDR3 sequence is CASSLYTDTQYF. The CDR3 DNA sequence: TGTGCCAGCAGCCTTTACACAGATACGCAGTATTTT.

The genes are TRBV12-5 and TRBJ2-7; D is possibly TRBD2 (6 bases). The ends were cut back, 1 base at V and 2 bases at J, with 12 bases in the middle. This CDR3 comprises 15 residues. The germline CDR1 and CDR2 sequences are LGHNT and FRNRAP. CDR3 bases: TGTGCTAGTGGTTTGGCCCGACTAGTTCCCTACGAGCAGTACTTC. Translating gives CASGLARLVPYEQYF.

The genes are TRBV28 and TRBJ2-7; tentative D call: TRBD1 (5 bases). Germline CDR1 MDHEN, CDR2 SYDVKM. V was trimmed by 6 bases and J by 6 bases, leaving 18 bases between them. The CDR3 covers 14 residues. The CDR3 is CASRRTLGPREQYF. The CDR3 nucleotides are TGTGCCAGCAGGCGGACACTCGGGCCCCGCGAGCAGTACTTC.

This rearrangement joins TRBV4-3 to TRBJ1-2, with D maybe TRBD1 (6 bases). V lost 0 bases, J lost 2 bases, and 10 bases lay in between. The CDR3 has 15 residues. CDR1 is LGHNA and CDR2 is YSLEER in the germline V gene. As DNA, the CDR3 is TGCGCCAGCAGCCAAGAAGAGGGGACAAACTATGGCTACACCTTC. Its translation is CASSQEEGTNYGYTF.

This chain links TRBV6-5 with TRBJ1-2; 9 bases agree with TRBD1. In germline, CDR1 is MNHEY, CDR2 SVGAGI. There are 15 residues in the CDR3. Germline trimming cut 4 bases from V and 4 bases from J; bases unmatched to any gene: 7. The CDR3 DNA reads TGTGCCAGCAGTTCCCTCAAACAGGGGGCCTATGGCTACACCTTC. This codes for CASSSLKQGAYGYTF.

This chain uses TRBV7-2 with TRBJ2-3; D not resolved. Trimming pared 4 bases from V and 5 bases from J, leaving 10 bases between. The CDR3 is 13 amino acids. CDR1 and CDR2 from the germline V gene are SGHTA and FQGNSA. CDR3 protein: CASSSSPGDTQYF. The CDR3 bases are TGTGCCAGCAGCTCGTCCCCGGGAGATACGCAGTATTTT.

The V gene is TRBV5-8, the J gene TRBJ2-3; 9 nucleotides align to TRBD1. CDR1 is SGHTS, CDR2 YDEGEE, per germline. This CDR3 is built from 16 residues. V lost 4 bases to trimming and J lost 2 bases; unmatched junction nucleotides: 8. The CDR3 region is CASSPRTGAYTDTQYF. The CDR3 bases are TGTGCCAGCAGCCCAAGGACAGGGGCCTACACAGATACGCAGTATTTT.

On this clone: The same CDR3 can be traced to other DNA sequences in this sample. This rearrangement joins TRBV18 to TRBJ2-7; 9 nucleotides agree with TRBD2. The J segment lost 4 bases and the V segment lost 3 bases, leaving 7 bases of the junction unmatched. Germline V gene lookup returns CDR1 KGHSH and CDR2 LQKENI. The CDR3 is 15 residues long. This CDR3 is CASSPGSGGTYEQYF. As DNA, the CDR3 is TGTGCCAGCTCACCGGGAAGCGGGGGGACTTACGAGCAGTACTTC.

This clone was seen more than once but under ten times. The chain recombines TRBV5-1 with TRBJ1-6; 10 positions match TRBD1. This CDR3 has 14 amino acids. Trimming cost V 4 bases and J 10 bases; bases outside gene matches: 5. Germline assignment: CDR1 SGHRS and CDR2 YFSETQ. The CDR3 is CASSADRGRSPLHF. CDR3 coding DNA: TGCGCCAGCAGCGCAGACAGGGGGCGATCACCCCTCCACTTT.

This rearrangement joins TRBV30 to TRBJ1-1; possibly TRBD1 for D (5 bases). CDR1 is GTSNPN and CDR2 is SVGIG in the germline V gene (reference sequence). The germline V and J ends were trimmed by 4 bases and 0 bases, with 9 bases remaining between them. The CDR3 sequence is 13 residues long. CDR3 sequence reads: CAWTAGMNTEAFF. The DNA for the CDR3 is TGTGCCTGGACTGCAGGGATGAACACTGAAGCTTTCTTT.

The chain carries TRBV6-1 and TRBJ1-1, with D maybe TRBD1 (5 bases). Germline CDR1 and CDR2: MNHNS and SASEGT. The CDR3 has 16 amino acids. Trimming removed 3 bases at V and 2 bases at J, with 16 bases between. CDR3 sequence: CASSEIWRGPNTEAFF. The CDR3 DNA reads as TGTGCCAGCAGTGAGATATGGAGGGGCCCTAACACTGAAGCTTTCTTT.

This clone has just a few counts. This chain connects TRBV5-6 to TRBJ1-2; D not certain. Germline CDR1 and CDR2: SGHDT and YYEEEE. The CDR3 is 12 amino acids. V gave up 7 bases and J gave up 0 bases, with 7 bases separating them. Written as DNA, the CDR3 is TGTGCCAGCCAGCAGGCTAACTATGGCTACACCTTC. Translation: CASQQANYGYTF.

CDR3 nucleotides: TGCGCCAGCTTGTACGTCGGGACACCGACGTCCTACGAGCAGTACTTC. Translation: CASLYVGTPTSYEQYF. This chain uses TRBV4-3 with TRBJ2-7, with D maybe TRBD1 (6 bases). The CDR3 is 16 amino acids. Trimming stripped 8 bases from V and 1 base from J, with 21 bases between. CDR1 is LGHNA and CDR2 is YSLEER in the germline V gene.

The chain recombines TRBV21-1 with TRBJ1-2; the table's TRBD1 call for D was not verified on the DNA. TRBV21-1 is a listed pseudogene. There are 12 residues in the CDR3. The CDR3 nucleotides read TGTGCCAGCAGCACGACAGGGATCGGCTACACCTTC. It is translated as CASSTTGIGYTF.

The genes are TRBV27 and TRBJ1-2, with unresolved D. CDR3 size: 14 residues. Trimming pared 3 bases from V and 4 bases from J, leaving 12 bases between. Germline V gene sequence: CDR1 MNHEY, CDR2 SMNVEV (reference sequence). In DNA, the CDR3 is TGTGCCAGCAGTTTCAAGGAGGGAGGCTATGGCTACACCTTC. It codes for CASSFKEGGYGYTF.

The CDR3, as DNA: TGCGCCAGCAGCCAAGCGGGTCTCGTCGAGCAGTACTTC. It encodes CASSQAGLVEQYF. This rearrangement joins TRBV4-1 to TRBJ2-7; unclear D gene. Trimming left V 1 base short and J 6 bases short, with 10 bases between. This CDR3 is 13 amino acids long. The germline V gene encodes CDR1 MGHRA and CDR2 YSYEKL.

The chain employs TRBV18 and TRBJ2-5, with 7 bases lining up with TRBD1. Trimming cost V 4 bases and J 0 bases; bases outside gene matches: 5. This CDR3 spans 15 amino acids. Germline assignment: CDR1 KGHSH and CDR2 LQKENI. The CDR3 region has the DNA TGTGCCAGCTCACTGCAACAGGGGAACCAAGAGACCCAGTACTTC. This gives the protein CASSLQQGNQETQYF.

The V call is TRBV24-1, the J call TRBJ1-2; a possible D gene is TRBD1 (5 bases). This CDR3 is built from 14 residues. The V and J ends lost 6 bases and 2 bases respectively, with 12 bases between them. The V gene's germline CDR1 is KGHDR and CDR2 SFDVKD. DNA for the CDR3: TGTGCCACCAGTTCTCGGGGGGAAAACTATGGCTACACCTTC. Encoded protein: CATSSRGENYGYTF.

The rearrangement links TRBV15 to TRBJ1-5; D is possibly TRBD1 (6 bases). There are 13 residues in the CDR3. The V and J ends lost 2 bases and 4 bases respectively, with 6 bases between them. Per the germline V gene, CDR1 is LNHNV and CDR2 is YYDKDF (reference sequence). The CDR3 is CATSRQGNQPQHF. CDR3 DNA: TGTGCCACCAGCAGACAGGGGAATCAGCCCCAGCATTTT.